The clone carrying this T cell receptor (beta chain) was seen just once. What it binds is not known. Donors included only healthy HIV-negative adults lacking recent acute infections or vaccinations. Nashville, Tennessee was home to all donors, each a Caucasian adult. The record originates from a study of shared clonotypes between healthy human individuals. The germline V gene encodes CDR1 SGDLS and CDR2 YYNGEE. Trimming stripped 0 bases from V and 4 bases from J, with 7 bases between. CDR3 length: 13 amino acids. Study-wide findings and caveats: An anticipated effect of sequencing depth on clonotype sharing among donors was recognized.

Authors' methods: Filtering differed for immunoSEQ, which gave only junction sequences without quality scores. Generated by immunoSEQ multiplex PCR, the TCRdb table keeps only in-frame clones and is missing some. From that table come the V and J calls and clone size; the DNA was used to work out D and trimming. The table has about 520,000 clones, about 84% seen once. The chain links TRBV9 to TRBJ2-5; D gene uncertain. The source of this sequence is a woman aged 40 to 50 in good health. Some clones in this sample may be carry-over from other donors' samples. Sequencing was done on a sample of PBMCs. The DNA for the CDR3 is TGTGCCAGCAGCGTAGGTATGGGAGAGACCCAGTACTTC. This sequence encodes CASSVGMGETQYF.